The 23 T cell receptor beta chains below all came from one sample that was sequenced in a study of chemoradiotherapy in HPV16-positive cancers. Produced via immunoSEQ multiplex PCR; TCRdb's table is partial and in-frame only. The data hold approximately 13,000 clones, with approximately 89% observed a single time. The sample here was tumor tissue, taken from a patient who underwent chemoradiotherapy. The origin of the receptors is a human donor with HPV-associated anogenital cancer.

This sequence joins TRBV29-1 and TRBJ2-2; 9 bases align to TRBD1. Germline loops: CDR1 SQVTM, CDR2 ANQGSEA. J was trimmed by 5 bases and V by 8 bases; bases with no gene match: 6. The CDR3 is 13 residues long. The CDR3 DNA follows: TGCAGCATAGGACAGGGGAGGACCGGGGAGCTGTTTTTT. Encoded protein: CSIGQGRTGELFF.

This rearrangement joins TRBV28 to TRBJ2-1; 7 bases line up with TRBD2. Germline V lookup: CDR1 MDHEN, CDR2 SYDVKM. V shed 7 bases and J 3 bases; nucleotides not matched to a gene: 9. There are 15 residues in the CDR3. The CDR3 DNA reads TGTGCCAGCACCCGAGCGGGACCCCTCTACAATGAGCAGTTCTTC. Its translation: CASTRAGPLYNEQFF.

V usage is TRBV12-5 and J usage is TRBJ1-4, with D perhaps matching TRBD1 (5 bases). The germline V gene encodes CDR1 LGHNT and CDR2 FRNRAP. The CDR3 covers 14 residues. The V and J ends lost 4 bases and 4 bases respectively, with 10 bases between them. The CDR3 DNA reads as TGTGCTAGTGGTTGGGGGACTGATAATGAAAAACTGTTTTTT. Its protein is CASGWGTDNEKLFF.

In this sample, this clone turned up once. The CDR3 DNA is TGTGCCAGCACGGTTGGCCAGGGGAGTGACCAGCCCCAGCATTTT. Translation: CASTVGQGSDQPQHF. The chain recombines TRBV2 with TRBJ1-5; D is possibly TRBD1 (6 bases). The CDR3 sequence is 15 residues long. CDR1 is SNHLY, CDR2 FYNNEI, per germline. V lost 7 bases and J 7 bases, leaving 20 bases between the germline ends.

This clone was recorded once. The chain carries TRBV19 and TRBJ2-1; weak D call: TRBD2 (5 bases). This CDR3 contains 15 residues. V lost 3 bases and J lost 0, with 9 bases in between. The germline V gene has CDR1 LNHDA and CDR2 SQIVND (reference sequence). The CDR3 DNA is TGTGCCAGTAGTATTGGACTGAACTCCTACAATGAGCAGTTCTTC. This translates into CASSIGLNSYNEQFF.

The J gene is TRBJ2-1, the V gene TRBV30, with 11 bases identical to TRBD2. In germline, CDR1 is GTSNPN, CDR2 SVGIG (reference sequence). With V trimmed by 4 bases and J by 1 base, 12 bases remained unmatched. The CDR3 consists of 18 residues. CDR3 protein: CAWTDTSGRGKSYNEQFF. As DNA, the CDR3 is TGTGCCTGGACGGACACTAGCGGGAGAGGAAAATCCTACAATGAGCAGTTCTTC.

V and J are TRBV5-4 and TRBJ2-2, with TRBD2 matching 8 bases. Germline V gene sequence: CDR1 SGHNT, CDR2 YYREEE (reference sequence). Losses at the gene ends were 4 bases for V and 5 bases for J; bases not matched to a gene: 7. The CDR3 runs to 15 residues. This chain's CDR3 is CASSPSAGVTGELFF. CDR3 DNA: TGTGCCAGCAGCCCGTCAGCGGGAGTAACCGGGGAGCTGTTTTTT.

The chain has TRBV7-9 and TRBJ1-2; no reliable D call. V gave up 3 bases and J gave up 8 bases, with 19 bases separating them. The CDR3 has 15 residues. The germline V gene encodes CDR1 SEHNR and CDR2 FQNEAQ (reference sequence). CDR3 region: CASSLGAARTGGYTF. The CDR3 DNA reads TGTGCCAGCAGCTTGGGCGCAGCACGGACGGGGGGCTACACCTTC.

The rearrangement joins TRBV5-1 to TRBJ2-3; no firm D call. CDR3 length equals 13 residues. Looked up from germline, CDR1 is SGHRS and CDR2 is YFSETQ. V was cut by 0 bases and J by 0 bases, with 2 bases left in between. CDR3 loop: CASSLESTDTQYF. CDR3 in DNA: TGCGCCAGCAGCTTGGAGAGCACAGATACGCAGTATTTT.

This clone was observed a single time. The chain joins TRBV4-1 to TRBJ2-7, with D unclear. Germline V gene data show CDR1 as MGHRA and CDR2 as YSYEKL. V lost 1 base, J lost 2 bases, and 15 bases lay in between. This CDR3 comprises 16 residues. CDR3 coding DNA: TGCGCCAGCAGCCAAGGGCTTCCCGTCAGGCCCTACGAGCAGTACTTC. It is translated as CASSQGLPVRPYEQYF.

The chain employs TRBV4-1 and TRBJ1-2; TRBD1 might be the D (5 bases). Germline V gene sequence: CDR1 MGHRA, CDR2 YSYEKL. This CDR3 comprises 14 residues. The ends were cut back, 4 bases at V and 7 bases at J, with 16 bases in the middle. The chain's CDR3 is CASSPPHGAGGYTF. The DNA for the CDR3 is TGCGCCAGCAGCCCTCCCCATGGGGCCGGTGGCTACACCTTC.

The CDR3 sequence is CASSEWDRGYNEQFF. As DNA, the CDR3 is TGTGCCAGCAGTGAGTGGGACAGGGGTTACAATGAGCAGTTCTTC. The rearrangement links TRBV2 to TRBJ2-1; 10 nucleotides match TRBD1. Germline values: CDR1 SNHLY, CDR2 FYNNEI. V lost 3 bases to trimming and J lost 4 bases; unmatched junction nucleotides: 3. The CDR3 is 15 amino acids. Supplemented by reference TRBV2 and TRBJ2-1, the full variable domain reads EPEVTQTPSHQVTQMGQEVILRCVPISNHLYFYWYRQILGQKVEFLVSFYNNEISEKSEIFDDQFSVERPDGSNFTLKIRSTKLEDSAMYFCASSEWDRGYNEQFFGPGTRLTVL.

The CDR3 here is CAWSVEGTATDEQFF. The DNA for the CDR3 is TGTGCCTGGAGTGTAGAGGGGACGGCCACCGATGAGCAGTTCTTC. The chain carries TRBV30 and TRBJ2-1; perhaps D is TRBD1 or TRBD2 (5 bases each). From germline, CDR1 is GTSNPN and CDR2 SVGIG (reference sequence). The CDR3 consists of 15 residues. The V end was cut by 0 bases, the J end by 8 bases, with 17 bases between.

This chain links TRBV27 with TRBJ1-1; D is perhaps TRBD1 (5 bases). The CDR3 length is 15 residues. V dropped 6 bases and J dropped 3 bases, with 17 bases sitting between them. CDR1 MNHEY and CDR2 SMNVEV come from the germline V gene (reference sequence). The CDR3 loop reads CASSRGPWGDTEAFF. CDR3 bases: TGTGCCAGCAGCCGAGGACCATGGGGGGACACTGAAGCTTTCTTT.

The V and J genes are TRBV7-6 and TRBJ2-2; no clear D. Trimming cost V 5 bases and J 6 bases, with 16 bases left between them. This CDR3 has 15 amino acids. Germline assignment: CDR1 SGHVS and CDR2 FNYEAQ. CDR3 coding DNA: TGTGCCAGCAGCAACCTTATTTTATCGGCCGGGGAGCTGTTTTTT. This encodes CASSNLILSAGELFF.

As regards this clone: Other DNA sequences from this sample encode an identical CDR3 as well. This chain connects TRBV30 to TRBJ1-6, with 7 bases matching TRBD1. From germline, CDR1 is GTSNPN and CDR2 SVGIG (reference sequence). The CDR3 runs 14 residues. With V trimmed by 3 bases and J by 5 bases, 4 bases remained unmatched. The CDR3 nucleotides read TGTGCCTGGAGCGCTGGACAGGATAATTCACCCCTCCACTTT. Its protein is CAWSAGQDNSPLHF.

J is TRBJ2-7 and V is TRBV2; the match to TRBD2 covers 8 bases. Trimming removed 4 bases from V and 2 bases from J; junction bases left unmatched: 4. Germline V gene sequence: CDR1 SNHLY, CDR2 FYNNEI. The CDR3 consists of 14 residues. The DNA of the CDR3 is TGTGCCAGCAGTGCCGGGACTAGGACCTACGAGCAGTACTTC. The encoded protein is CASSAGTRTYEQYF.

The chain recombines TRBV5-1 with TRBJ2-7, with TRBD2 as a possible D gene (7 bases). This CDR3 contains 15 residues. Per germline, CDR1 SGHRS and CDR2 YFSETQ. Deletions cut 8 bases from V and 4 bases from J, with 22 bases between. CDR3: CARPLGGGGKYEQYF. Written as DNA, the CDR3 is TGCGCCAGACCCCTGGGGGGGGGCGGTAAATACGAGCAGTACTTC.

The chain has TRBV6-5 and TRBJ2-1, with 11 nucleotides matching TRBD2. Germline lookup yields CDR1 MNHEY and CDR2 SVGAGI. This CDR3 is 16 amino acids long. V was pared by 0 bases and J by 5 bases, with 3 bases of the junction left unmatched. CDR3 in amino acids: CASSYSFSGRDNEQFF. In DNA form, the CDR3 reads TGTGCCAGCAGTTACTCGTTTAGCGGGAGGGACAATGAGCAGTTCTTC.

The chain carries TRBV5-6 and TRBJ2-7; D is possibly TRBD2 (6 bases). Between the trimmed V and J ends, which lost 4 bases and 5 bases, there was a span of 16 bases. Germline loops: CDR1 SGHDT, CDR2 YYEEEE. The CDR3 consists of 14 residues. Written as DNA, the CDR3 is TGTGCCAGCAGCCAGGGACTCGGAACCCACGAGCAGTACTTC. Its translation: CASSQGLGTHEQYF.

The chain is built from TRBV5-1 and TRBJ2-1; 7 positions agree with TRBD2. The CDR3 consists of 17 residues. Losses at the gene ends were 4 bases for V and 9 bases for J; bases not matched to a gene: 19. Per germline, CDR1 SGHRS and CDR2 YFSETQ. The CDR3 is CASSLDIRVGGISEQFF. In DNA, the CDR3 is TGCGCCAGCAGCCTGGATATCCGCGTGGGAGGGATTTCTGAGCAGTTCTTC.

CDR3 amino acids: CASSLGPLGGSYEQYF. The CDR3 nucleotides are TGCGCCAGCAGCTTGGGCCCCCTGGGGGGCAGCTACGAGCAGTACTTC. The chain combines TRBV5-1 with TRBJ2-7; perhaps D is TRBD1 or TRBD2 (6 bases each). V was clipped by 0 bases and J by 3 bases, with 16 bases between them. The CDR3 loop spans 16 amino acids. CDR1 and CDR2 (germline): SGHRS, YFSETQ.

The chain joins TRBV5-1 to TRBJ1-1; 8 positions agree with TRBD1. The trim removed 0 bases at V and 8 bases at J, leaving 15 bases unmatched. Germline lookup yields CDR1 SGHRS and CDR2 YFSETQ. The CDR3 runs to 17 residues. In DNA form, the CDR3 reads TGCGCCAGCAGCTTGGAGGGAGGACAGGGAGGGGTTAAGGAAGCTTTCTTT. As protein: CASSLEGGQGGVKEAFF.